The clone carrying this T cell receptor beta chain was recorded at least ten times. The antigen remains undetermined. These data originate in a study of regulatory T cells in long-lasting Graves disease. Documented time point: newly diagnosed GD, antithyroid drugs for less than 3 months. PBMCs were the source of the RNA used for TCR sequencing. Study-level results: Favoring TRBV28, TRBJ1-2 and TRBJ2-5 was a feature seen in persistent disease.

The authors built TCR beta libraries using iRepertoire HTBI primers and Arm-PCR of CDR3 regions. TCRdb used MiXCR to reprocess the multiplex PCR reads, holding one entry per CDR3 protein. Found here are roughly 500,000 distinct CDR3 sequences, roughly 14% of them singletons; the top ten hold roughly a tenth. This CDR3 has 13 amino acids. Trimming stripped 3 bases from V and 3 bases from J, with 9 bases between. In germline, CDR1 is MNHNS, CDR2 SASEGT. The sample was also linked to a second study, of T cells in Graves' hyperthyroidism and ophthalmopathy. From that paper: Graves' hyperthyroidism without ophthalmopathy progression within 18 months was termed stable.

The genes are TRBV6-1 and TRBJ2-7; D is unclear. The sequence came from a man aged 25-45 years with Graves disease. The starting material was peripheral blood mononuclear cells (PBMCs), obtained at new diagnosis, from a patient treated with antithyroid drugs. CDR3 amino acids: CASSETRDYEQYF. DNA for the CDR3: TGTGCCAGCAGTGAGACAAGGGACTACGAGCAGTACTTC.